Shown below are 17 T cell receptor beta chains from a single sample sequenced in a study of monozygotic twins with inflammatory bowel disease. With the 5' RACE reads reprocessed, TCRdb shows one record per CDR3 protein and no DNA. Its clone listing holds 190,000 or so distinct CDR3 sequences. The sequenced material came from blood. All receptors come from a human donor with ulcerative colitis or Crohn's disease, or a healthy co-twin of an affected twin (not recorded which).

V is TRBV29-1 and J is TRBJ2-3. The CDR3 consists of 14 residues. Germline assignment: CDR1 SQVTM and CDR2 ANQGSEA. CDR3 sequence reads: CSASVLTSTDTQYF.

V and J are TRBV5-5 and TRBJ2-2; the D call of TRBD1 rests on TCRdb alone, since no DNA is present to check it. This CDR3 is built from 14 residues. Per the germline V gene, CDR1 is SGHKS and CDR2 is YYEKEE (reference sequence). The CDR3: CASSIGRVGGELFF.

The chain links TRBV6-1 to TRBJ1-5; TCRdb's D call of TRBD1 is untestable without DNA. CDR3 size: 11 residues. CDR1 and CDR2 (germline): MNHNS, SASEGT. The CDR3 loop is CASSQGSPQHF.

The gene calls are TRBV6-5 and TRBJ1-1; checking the TCRdb D call of TRBD1 is not possible without DNA. The CDR3 has 13 residues. Looked up from germline, CDR1 is MNHEY and CDR2 is SVGAGI. CDR3 loop: CASRLSQGLQAFF.

V is TRBV5-6 and J is TRBJ1-2. This CDR3 region has 14 residues. CDR1 and CDR2 from the germline V gene are SGHDT and YYEEEE. CDR3 protein: CASSLGRPDYGYTF.

The chain employs TRBV12-3 or TRBV12-4 and TRBJ1-1; TCRdb's assignment of TRBD1 cannot be checked, as there is no DNA. The CDR3 has 12 residues. This CDR3 reads CASRAQGFEAFF.

This chain connects TRBV5-1 to TRBJ2-5; checking the TCRdb D call of TRBD1 is not possible without DNA. Germline CDR1 and CDR2: SGHRS and YFSETQ. The CDR3 covers 14 residues. The CDR3: CASSLEPGLAAQYF.

The chain links TRBV7-9 to TRBJ1-1. Germline CDR1 reads SEHNR; CDR2 reads FQNEAQ (reference sequence). The CDR3 has 11 residues. The CDR3 sequence: CASSFRAEAFF.

This chain connects TRBV5-1 to TRBJ2-1. CDR1 is SGHRS and CDR2 is YFSETQ in the germline V gene. CDR3 length: 14 residues. CDR3 region: CASSLEGYHNEQFF.

The chain employs TRBV7-9 and TRBJ2-2. The CDR3 has 15 residues. CDR1 and CDR2 from the germline V gene are SEHNR and FQNEAQ (reference sequence). CDR3: CASSPREMLTGELFF.

J is TRBJ1-6 and V is TRBV7-2. This CDR3 has 15 residues. Germline lookup yields CDR1 SGHTA and CDR2 FQGNSA. CDR3 protein: CASSPASNYNSPLHF.

This sequence joins TRBV5-1 and TRBJ2-2. The CDR3 is 13 residues long. CDR1 and CDR2 from the germline V gene are SGHRS and YFSETQ. The CDR3 protein is CASSLGGVRELFF.

The chain is built from TRBV5-1 and TRBJ1-1. CDR1 SGHRS and CDR2 YFSETQ come from the germline V gene. The CDR3 totals 13 residues. The CDR3 loop is CASRKQTNTEAFF.

The chain links TRBV20-1 to TRBJ2-5; TCRdb's D call of TRBD2 is untestable without DNA. The CDR3 loop spans 15 amino acids. Germline CDR1 and CDR2: DFQATT and SNEGSKA (reference sequence). CDR3 sequence reads: CSANLPGTSRETQYF.

The CDR3 reads CASSFSASNYGYTF. The chain recombines TRBV12-3 or TRBV12-4 with TRBJ1-2. The CDR3 has 14 residues.

This sequence joins TRBV6-5 and TRBJ1-2. This CDR3 contains 13 residues. Germline V gene data show CDR1 as MNHEY and CDR2 as SVGAGI. CDR3: CASSYSFGRGYTF.

This chain joins TRBV5-1 and TRBJ1-6; TCRdb's D call of TRBD1 is untestable without DNA. Looked up from germline, CDR1 is SGHRS and CDR2 is YFSETQ. This CDR3 has 14 residues. The CDR3 spells CASSEGVPNSPLHF. The full variable domain, rest sourced from reference TRBV5-1 and TRBJ1-6, is KAGVTQTPRYLIKTRGQQVTLSCSPISGHRSVSWYQQTPGQGLQFLFEYFSETQRNKGNFPGRFSGRQFSNSRSEMNVSTLELGDSALYLCASSEGVPNSPLHFGNGTRLTVT.